These T cell receptor beta chains were read from a single sample in a study of shared clonotypes between healthy human individuals. Profiling relied on immunoSEQ multiplex PCR, and the TCRdb table lists in-frame clones only, not all of them. This sample has 2 million to 2.5 million clones, with 80% to 95% found just once. The sequenced material came from naive CD4+ T cells from PBMCs. All receptors derive from a young man in good health. Some clones in this sample may be carry-over from other donors' samples. Each CDR3 is given with its conserved first and last residue. The D gene is left open where the match is weak. Not all rows give a size; the values are once, few, many and, for expanded clones, a class.

V gene: TRBV28; D gene: TRBD1; J gene: TRBJ1-2; clone size: .; CDR3 protein: CAWGQGFRGYTF; CDR3 DNA: TGTGCTTGGGGACAGGGGTTTCGAGGCTACACCTTC
V gene: TRBV15; D gene: TRBD2; J gene: TRBJ2-5; clone size: .; CDR3 protein: CATSRDQWEGGTQYF; CDR3 DNA: TGTGCCACCAGCAGAGATCAATGGGAGGGAGGAACCCAGTACTTC
V gene: TRBV2; D gene: TRBD1; J gene: TRBJ1-2; clone size: once; CDR3 protein: CASSAGQGDYGYTF; CDR3 DNA: TGTGCCAGCAGTGCGGGACAGGGGGACTATGGCTACACCTTC
V gene: TRBV27; D gene: TRBD2; J gene: TRBJ2-7; clone size: .; CDR3 protein: CASSLSPGGPVYEQYF; CDR3 DNA: TGTGCCAGCAGTTTATCGCCGGGAGGGCCAGTCTACGAGCAGTACTTC
V gene: TRBV5-1; D gene: .; J gene: TRBJ2-2; clone size: few; CDR3 protein: CASVPLVNTGELFF; CDR3 DNA: TGCGCCAGCGTTCCCCTCGTTAACACCGGGGAGCTGTTTTTT
V gene: TRBV4-1; D gene: .; J gene: TRBJ2-6; clone size: .; CDR3 protein: CASSEGSGANVLTF; CDR3 DNA: TGCGCCAGCAGCGAGGGCTCTGGGGCCAACGTCCTGACTTTC
V gene: TRBV7-8; D gene: .; J gene: TRBJ1-3; clone size: .; CDR3 protein: CASSLGFGRGGDTIYF; CDR3 DNA: TGTGCCAGCAGCTTAGGTTTTGGCAGGGGAGGCGACACCATATATTTT
V gene: TRBV19; D gene: .; J gene: TRBJ1-5; clone size: .; CDR3 protein: CASLRRVDWVNQPQHF; CDR3 DNA: TGTGCCAGTCTGAGGCGGGTTGATTGGGTCAATCAGCCCCAGCATTTT
V gene: TRBV7-9; D gene: .; J gene: TRBJ2-4; clone size: once; CDR3 protein: CASSLRDADKNIQYF; CDR3 DNA: TGTGCCAGCAGCTTAAGGGATGCGGACAAAAACATTCAGTACTTC
V gene: TRBV28; D gene: .; J gene: TRBJ2-7; clone size: .; CDR3 protein: CASSNEYEQYF; CDR3 DNA: TGTGCCAGCAGTAACGAGTACGAGCAGTACTTC
V gene: TRBV7-2; D gene: .; J gene: TRBJ2-5; clone size: .; CDR3 protein: CASSLDGGKETQYF; CDR3 DNA: TGTGCCAGCAGCTTAGATGGGGGTAAAGAGACCCAGTACTTC
V gene: TRBV4-2; D gene: .; J gene: TRBJ2-1; clone size: .; CDR3 protein: CASNRASSYNEQFF; CDR3 DNA: TGTGCCAGCAACCGGGCCAGCTCCTACAATGAGCAGTTCTTC
V gene: TRBV7-2; D gene: TRBD1; J gene: TRBJ1-4; clone size: .; CDR3 protein: CASSDRGAATNEKLFF; CDR3 DNA: TGTGCCAGCAGCGACAGGGGGGCTGCAACTAATGAAAAACTGTTTTTT
V gene: TRBV30; D gene: .; J gene: TRBJ1-6; clone size: once; CDR3 protein: CAWRPQGSYNSPLHF; CDR3 DNA: TGTGCCTGGAGGCCCCAGGGGTCCTATAATTCACCCCTCCACTTT
V gene: TRBV6-6; D gene: .; J gene: TRBJ1-3; clone size: .; CDR3 protein: CASSSRSSGNTIYF; CDR3 DNA: TGTGCCAGCAGCAGCCGTAGCTCTGGAAACACCATATATTTT
V gene: TRBV15; D gene: TRBD2; J gene: TRBJ2-1; clone size: .; CDR3 protein: CATSRAGTSENEQFF; CDR3 DNA: TGTGCCACCAGCAGGGCCGGGACTAGCGAGAATGAGCAGTTCTTC
V gene: TRBV11-2; D gene: .; J gene: TRBJ2-1; clone size: .; CDR3 protein: CASSLVGDGVHEQFF; CDR3 DNA: TGTGCCAGCAGCTTAGTGGGGGATGGGGTCCATGAGCAGTTCTTC
V gene: TRBV28; D gene: .; J gene: TRBJ2-3; clone size: .; CDR3 protein: CASSLSSTQYF; CDR3 DNA: TGTGCCAGCAGTTTAAGTAGTACGCAGTATTTT
V gene: TRBV28; D gene: .; J gene: TRBJ2-1; clone size: .; CDR3 protein: CASTSPPGSVNEQFF; CDR3 DNA: TGTGCCAGTACTTCCCCTCCTGGCAGCGTGAATGAGCAGTTCTTC
V gene: TRBV6-1; D gene: .; J gene: TRBJ1-4; clone size: .; CDR3 protein: CASSAGQTEKLFF; CDR3 DNA: TGTGCCAGCAGCGCTGGACAGACTGAAAAACTGTTTTTT
V gene: TRBV10-3; D gene: .; J gene: TRBJ2-5; clone size: .; CDR3 protein: CAAGSPQDPGEQYF; CDR3 DNA: TGTGCCGCCGGATCTCCCCAAGACCCGGGTGAGCAGTACTTC
V gene: TRBV4-2; D gene: .; J gene: TRBJ2-7; clone size: once; CDR3 protein: CASSQVGGVDYEQYF; CDR3 DNA: TGTGCCAGCAGCCAAGTGGGAGGAGTTGACTACGAGCAGTACTTC
V gene: TRBV5-6; D gene: TRBD1; J gene: TRBJ2-7; clone size: .; CDR3 protein: CASSLAGTGLPYEQYF; CDR3 DNA: TGTGCCAGCAGCTTGGCTGGGACAGGGTTGCCGTACGAGCAGTACTTC
V gene: TRBV18; D gene: TRBD2; J gene: TRBJ2-2; clone size: .; CDR3 protein: CASSHPEREDTGELFF; CDR3 DNA: TGTGCCAGCTCACACCCGGAGCGGGAGGACACCGGGGAGCTGTTTTTT
V gene: TRBV7-2; D gene: TRBD1; J gene: TRBJ1-2; clone size: .; CDR3 protein: CASSLDFGQGVRGYTF; CDR3 DNA: TGTGCCAGCAGCTTAGACTTCGGCCAGGGGGTAAGAGGCTACACCTTC
V gene: TRBV19; D gene: TRBD2; J gene: TRBJ2-1; clone size: .; CDR3 protein: CASSKGRGDSTYNEQFF; CDR3 DNA: TGTGCCAGTAGTAAAGGGAGGGGAGACAGTACCTACAATGAGCAGTTCTTC
V gene: TRBV28; D gene: TRBD1; J gene: TRBJ1-2; clone size: .; CDR3 protein: CATVTGTGGYTF; CDR3 DNA: TGTGCCACCGTTACCGGGACAGGTGGCTACACCTTC
V gene: TRBV7-9; D gene: .; J gene: TRBJ1-1; clone size: .; CDR3 protein: CASSSSGSAEAFF; CDR3 DNA: TGTGCCAGCAGCTCTTCTGGGTCCGCTGAAGCTTTCTTT
V gene: TRBV4-1; D gene: TRBD1; J gene: TRBJ2-7; clone size: .; CDR3 protein: CASSQDTPQGAGSYEQYF; CDR3 DNA: TGCGCCAGCAGCCAAGATACACCCCAGGGGGCGGGCTCCTACGAGCAGTACTTC
V gene: TRBV4-1; D gene: .; J gene: TRBJ2-1; clone size: .; CDR3 protein: CASSHLLRGSSYNEQFF; CDR3 DNA: TGCGCCAGCAGCCATTTATTACGGGGATCATCCTACAATGAGCAGTTCTTC
V gene: TRBV25-1; D gene: TRBD1; J gene: TRBJ2-5; clone size: .; CDR3 protein: CASSDPWTGETQYF; CDR3 DNA: TGTGCCAGCAGTGACCCCTGGACAGGGGAGACCCAGTACTTC
V gene: TRBV10-3; D gene: TRBD1; J gene: TRBJ2-6; clone size: once; CDR3 protein: CAISELDRGSGANVLTF; CDR3 DNA: TGTGCCATCAGTGAGTTGGACAGGGGTTCTGGGGCCAACGTCCTGACTTTC
V gene: TRBV6-5; D gene: .; J gene: TRBJ2-7; clone size: .; CDR3 protein: CASSLSVYEQYF; CDR3 DNA: TGTGCCAGCAGTTTATCGGTTTACGAGCAGTACTTC
V gene: TRBV28; D gene: TRBD1; J gene: TRBJ1-2; clone size: .; CDR3 protein: CASSSGQGSYGYTF; CDR3 DNA: TGTGCCAGCAGTTCGGGACAGGGTAGCTATGGCTACACCTTC
V gene: TRBV25-1; D gene: .; J gene: TRBJ1-4; clone size: .; CDR3 protein: CASSDYGAGREKLFF; CDR3 DNA: TGTGCCAGCAGTGATTATGGGGCCGGGAGGGAAAAACTGTTTTTT
V gene: TRBV5-4; D gene: .; J gene: TRBJ1-2; clone size: .; CDR3 protein: CASSLAGSGGYTF; CDR3 DNA: TGTGCCAGCAGCTTGGCGGGGTCCGGCGGCTACACCTTC
V gene: TRBV5-1; D gene: .; J gene: TRBJ2-7; clone size: .; CDR3 protein: CASSVDAGTYEQYF; CDR3 DNA: TGCGCCAGCAGCGTGGACGCGGGAACCTACGAGCAGTACTTC
V gene: TRBV5-4; D gene: .; J gene: TRBJ1-5; clone size: once; CDR3 protein: CASSLLNQPQHF; CDR3 DNA: TGTGCCAGCAGCTTGCTCAACCAGCCCCAGCATTTT
V gene: TRBV11-1; D gene: .; J gene: TRBJ1-3; clone size: .; CDR3 protein: CASSPWTGEENTIYF; CDR3 DNA: TGTGCCAGCAGCCCCTGGACGGGGGAGGAAAACACCATATATTTT
V gene: TRBV28; D gene: .; J gene: TRBJ1-2; clone size: .; CDR3 protein: CASSLGPRGWGYTF; CDR3 DNA: TGTGCCAGCAGTTTAGGGCCAAGGGGCTGGGGCTACACCTTC
V gene: TRBV9; D gene: .; J gene: TRBJ2-5; clone size: .; CDR3 protein: CASSTGVWETQYF; CDR3 DNA: TGTGCCAGCAGCACTGGGGTATGGGAGACCCAGTACTTC
V gene: TRBV28; D gene: .; J gene: TRBJ2-1; clone size: .; CDR3 protein: CASSSSLVWRRGTRWNEQFF; CDR3 DNA: TGTGCCAGCAGTTCATCGTTGGTTTGGCGAAGGGGCACTAGGTGGAATGAGCAGTTCTTC
V gene: TRBV5-1; D gene: TRBD1; J gene: TRBJ1-4; clone size: .; CDR3 protein: CASSPLTGGDEKLFF; CDR3 DNA: TGCGCCAGCAGCCCCTTGACAGGGGGCGATGAAAAACTGTTTTTT
V gene: TRBV19; D gene: .; J gene: TRBJ1-2; clone size: .; CDR3 protein: CASSIRTPLFGYTF; CDR3 DNA: TGTGCCAGTAGTATAAGGACCCCCCTCTTTGGCTACACCTTC
V gene: TRBV23-1; D gene: .; J gene: TRBJ2-7; clone size: .; CDR3 protein: CASSQSVASQHEQYF; CDR3 DNA: TGCGCCAGCAGTCAATCTGTGGCATCCCAGCACGAGCAGTACTTC
V gene: TRBV7-9; D gene: .; J gene: TRBJ1-2; clone size: once; CDR3 protein: CASSSSRGSIYGYTF; CDR3 DNA: TGTGCCAGCTCATCAAGCAGGGGTTCTATCTATGGCTACACCTTC
V gene: TRBV9; D gene: .; J gene: TRBJ2-1; clone size: .; CDR3 protein: CASSASTYNEQFF; CDR3 DNA: TGTGCCAGCAGCGCGAGTACCTACAATGAGCAGTTCTTC
V gene: TRBV9; D gene: .; J gene: TRBJ2-5; clone size: .; CDR3 protein: CASSAGTRQETQYF; CDR3 DNA: TGTGCCAGCAGCGCCGGGACTCGCCAAGAGACCCAGTACTTC
V gene: TRBV5-1; D gene: TRBD1; J gene: TRBJ2-1; clone size: .; CDR3 protein: CASTGTGSYNEQFF; CDR3 DNA: TGCGCCAGCACCGGGACAGGGTCCTACAATGAGCAGTTCTTC
V gene: TRBV6-1; D gene: .; J gene: TRBJ1-3; clone size: .; CDR3 protein: CASSDAGAVGDTIYF; CDR3 DNA: TGTGCCAGCAGTGACGCAGGGGCGGTAGGGGACACCATATATTTT
V gene: TRBV6-5; D gene: .; J gene: TRBJ1-2; clone size: .; CDR3 protein: CASSPRGRLMYGYTF; CDR3 DNA: TGTGCCAGCAGTCCCCGGGGGAGACTGATGTATGGCTACACCTTC
V gene: TRBV7-2; D gene: .; J gene: TRBJ2-2; clone size: .; CDR3 protein: CASSYRTGSGELFF; CDR3 DNA: TGTGCCAGCAGCTACCGGACGGGATCCGGGGAGCTGTTTTTT
V gene: TRBV15; D gene: .; J gene: TRBJ2-1; clone size: .; CDR3 protein: CATSRVGLTEQFF; CDR3 DNA: TGTGCCACCAGCAGAGTGGGCCTAACGGAGCAGTTCTTC
V gene: TRBV7-9; D gene: .; J gene: TRBJ2-7; clone size: .; CDR3 protein: CASSHQSPLGTSYEQYF; CDR3 DNA: TGTGCCAGCAGCCACCAGTCCCCTCTGGGGACGTCCTACGAGCAGTACTTC
V gene: TRBV28; D gene: .; J gene: TRBJ1-4; clone size: .; CDR3 protein: CASSLRATATNEKLFF; CDR3 DNA: TGTGCCAGCAGTTTAAGGGCAACTGCAACTAATGAAAAACTGTTTTTT
V gene: TRBV6-5; D gene: .; J gene: TRBJ1-4; clone size: .; CDR3 protein: CASSYSLGGAYEKLFF; CDR3 DNA: TGTGCCAGCAGTTACTCGTTGGGGGGCGCCTATGAAAAACTGTTTTTT
V gene: TRBV12-5; D gene: .; J gene: TRBJ2-5; clone size: .; CDR3 protein: CASGLVSGETQYF; CDR3 DNA: TGTGCTAGTGGTTTGGTATCGGGGGAGACCCAGTACTTC
V gene: TRBV15; D gene: .; J gene: TRBJ2-7; clone size: .; CDR3 protein: CATSRASLRDGAYEQYF; CDR3 DNA: TGTGCCACCAGCAGAGCAAGCCTTCGGGACGGAGCCTACGAGCAGTACTTC